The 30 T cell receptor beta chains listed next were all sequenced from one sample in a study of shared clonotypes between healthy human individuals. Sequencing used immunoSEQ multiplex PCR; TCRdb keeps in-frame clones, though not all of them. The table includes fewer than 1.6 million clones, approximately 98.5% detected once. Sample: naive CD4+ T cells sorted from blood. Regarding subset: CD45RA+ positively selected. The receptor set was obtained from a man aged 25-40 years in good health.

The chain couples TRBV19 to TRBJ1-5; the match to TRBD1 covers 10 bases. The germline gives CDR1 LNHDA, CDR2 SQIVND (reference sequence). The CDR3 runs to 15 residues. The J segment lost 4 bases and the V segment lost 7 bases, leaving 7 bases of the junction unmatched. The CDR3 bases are TGTGCCAGTACCATAAAGGACAGGGGGAATCAGCCCCAGCATTTT. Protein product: CASTIKDRGNQPQHF. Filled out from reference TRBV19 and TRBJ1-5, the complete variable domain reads DGGITQSPKYLFRKEGQNVTLSCEQNLNHDAMYWYRQDPGQGLRLIYYSQIVNDFQKGDIAEGYSVSREKKESFPLTVTSAQKNPTAFYLCASTIKDRGNQPQHFGDGTRLSIL.

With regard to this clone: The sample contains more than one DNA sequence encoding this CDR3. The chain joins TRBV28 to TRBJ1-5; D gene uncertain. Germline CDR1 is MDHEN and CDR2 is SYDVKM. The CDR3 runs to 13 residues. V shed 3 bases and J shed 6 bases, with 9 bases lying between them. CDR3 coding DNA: TGTGCCAGCAGTTTTCGAGGGTCTCAGCCCCAGCATTTT. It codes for CASSFRGSQPQHF.

CDR3 sequence (DNA): TGTGCCAGCAGCTTAAACCCCGAGAGTCAGCCCCAGCATTTT. This gives the protein CASSLNPESQPQHF. J is TRBJ1-5 and V is TRBV11-2; D is uncertain. The V and J ends lost 2 bases and 6 bases respectively, with 11 bases between them. Germline CDR1 reads SGHAT; CDR2 reads FQNNGV. The CDR3 spans 14 residues.

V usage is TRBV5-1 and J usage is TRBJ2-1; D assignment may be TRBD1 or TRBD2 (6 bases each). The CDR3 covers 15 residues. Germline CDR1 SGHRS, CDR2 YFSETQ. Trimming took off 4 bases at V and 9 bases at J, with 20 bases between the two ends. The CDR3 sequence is CASSPSRGARSEQFF. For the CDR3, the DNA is TGCGCCAGCAGCCCGTCGAGGGGGGCGCGTAGTGAGCAGTTCTTC.

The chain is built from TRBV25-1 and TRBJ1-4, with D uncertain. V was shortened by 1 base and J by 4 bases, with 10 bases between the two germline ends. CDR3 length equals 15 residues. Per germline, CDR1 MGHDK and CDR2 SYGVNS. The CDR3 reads CASSESRTGNEKLFF. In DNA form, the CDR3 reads TGTGCCAGCAGTGAATCCCGGACCGGTAATGAAAAACTGTTTTTT.

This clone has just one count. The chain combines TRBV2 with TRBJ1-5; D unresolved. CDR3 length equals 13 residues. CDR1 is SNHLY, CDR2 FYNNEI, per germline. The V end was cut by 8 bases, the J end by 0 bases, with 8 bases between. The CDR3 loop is CASHSLSNQPQHF. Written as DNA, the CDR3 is TGTGCCAGCCATAGTCTTAGCAATCAGCCCCAGCATTTT.

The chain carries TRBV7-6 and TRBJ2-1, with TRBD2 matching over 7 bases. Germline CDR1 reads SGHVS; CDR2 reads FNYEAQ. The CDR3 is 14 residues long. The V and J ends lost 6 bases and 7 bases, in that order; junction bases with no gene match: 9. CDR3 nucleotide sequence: TGTGCCAGCAGGTCGATGAGGGAGGGAAATGAGCAGTTCTTC. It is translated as CASRSMREGNEQFF.

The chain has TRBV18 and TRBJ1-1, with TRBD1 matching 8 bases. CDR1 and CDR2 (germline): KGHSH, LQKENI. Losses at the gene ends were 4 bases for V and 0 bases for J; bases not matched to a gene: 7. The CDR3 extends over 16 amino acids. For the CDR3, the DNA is TGTGCCAGCTCACAAAGGGACAGGAGCATGAACACTGAAGCTTTCTTT. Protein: CASSQRDRSMNTEAFF.

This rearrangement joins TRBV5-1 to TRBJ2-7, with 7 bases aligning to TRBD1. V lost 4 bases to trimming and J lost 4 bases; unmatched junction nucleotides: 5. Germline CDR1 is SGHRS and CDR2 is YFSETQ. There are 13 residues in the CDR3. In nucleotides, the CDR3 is TGCGCCAGCAGCCGAGACAGGGATTACGAGCAGTACTTC. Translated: CASSRDRDYEQYF.

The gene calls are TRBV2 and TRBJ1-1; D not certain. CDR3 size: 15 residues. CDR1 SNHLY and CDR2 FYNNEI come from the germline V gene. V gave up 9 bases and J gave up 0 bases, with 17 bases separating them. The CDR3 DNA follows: TGTGCCAGAAGGAAGTATGGTCAGATGAACACTGAAGCTTTCTTT. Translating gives CARRKYGQMNTEAFF.

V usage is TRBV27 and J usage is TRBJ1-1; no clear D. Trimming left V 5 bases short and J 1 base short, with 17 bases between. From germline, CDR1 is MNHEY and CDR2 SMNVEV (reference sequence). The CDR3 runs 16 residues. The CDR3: CASSPAGIGENTEAFF. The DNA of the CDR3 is TGTGCCAGCAGTCCCGCAGGTATCGGAGAGAACACTGAAGCTTTCTTT.

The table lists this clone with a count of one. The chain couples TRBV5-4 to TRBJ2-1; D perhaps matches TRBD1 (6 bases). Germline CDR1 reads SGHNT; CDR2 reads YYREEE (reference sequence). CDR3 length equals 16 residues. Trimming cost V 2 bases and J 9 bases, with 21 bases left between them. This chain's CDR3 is CASSLAEQGLGGEQFF. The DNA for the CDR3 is TGTGCCAGCAGCTTAGCGGAGCAAGGGCTAGGGGGTGAGCAGTTCTTC.

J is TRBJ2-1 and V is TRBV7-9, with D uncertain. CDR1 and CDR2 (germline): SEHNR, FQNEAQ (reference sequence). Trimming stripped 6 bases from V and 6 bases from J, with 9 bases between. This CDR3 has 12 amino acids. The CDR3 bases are TGTGCCAGCAGGAAACTTTCCAATGAGCAGTTCTTC. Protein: CASRKLSNEQFF.

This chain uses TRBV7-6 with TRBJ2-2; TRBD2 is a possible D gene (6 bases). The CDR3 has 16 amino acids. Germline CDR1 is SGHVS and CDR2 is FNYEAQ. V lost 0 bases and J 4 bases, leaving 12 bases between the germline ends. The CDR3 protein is CASSLAIGEVTGELFF. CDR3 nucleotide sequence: TGTGCCAGCAGCTTAGCGATAGGGGAGGTCACCGGGGAGCTGTTTTTT. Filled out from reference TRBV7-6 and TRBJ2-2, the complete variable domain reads GAGVSQSPRYKVTKRGQDVALRCDPISGHVSLYWYRQALGQGPEFLTYFNYEAQQDKSGLPNDRFSAERPEGSISTLTIQRTEQRDSAMYRCASSLAIGEVTGELFFGEGSRLTVL.

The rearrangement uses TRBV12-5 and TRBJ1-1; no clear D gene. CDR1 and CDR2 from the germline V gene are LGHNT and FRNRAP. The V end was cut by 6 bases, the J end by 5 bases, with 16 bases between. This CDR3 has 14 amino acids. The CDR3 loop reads CASGRSGRWTEAFF. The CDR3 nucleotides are TGTGCTAGTGGACGGTCGGGGAGGTGGACTGAAGCTTTCTTT.

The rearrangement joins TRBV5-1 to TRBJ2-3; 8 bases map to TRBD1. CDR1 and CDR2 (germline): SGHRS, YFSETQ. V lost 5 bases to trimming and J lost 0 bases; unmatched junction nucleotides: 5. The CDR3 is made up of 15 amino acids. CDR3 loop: CASRGTGLSTDTQYF. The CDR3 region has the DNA TGCGCCAGCAGGGGGACAGGACTTAGCACAGATACGCAGTATTTT.

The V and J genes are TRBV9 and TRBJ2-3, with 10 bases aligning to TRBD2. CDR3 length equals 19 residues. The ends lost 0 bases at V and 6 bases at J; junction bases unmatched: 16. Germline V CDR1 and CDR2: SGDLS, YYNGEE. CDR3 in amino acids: CASSVATLAGSPDGDTQYF. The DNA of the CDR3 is TGTGCCAGCAGCGTAGCTACACTAGCGGGATCCCCCGATGGCGATACGCAGTATTTT. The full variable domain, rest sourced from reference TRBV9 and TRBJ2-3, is DSGVTQTPKHLITATGQRVTLRCSPRSGDLSVYWYQQSLDQGLQFLIQYYNGEERAKGNILERFSAQQFPDLHSELNLSSLELGDSALYFCASSVATLAGSPDGDTQYFGPGTRLTVL.

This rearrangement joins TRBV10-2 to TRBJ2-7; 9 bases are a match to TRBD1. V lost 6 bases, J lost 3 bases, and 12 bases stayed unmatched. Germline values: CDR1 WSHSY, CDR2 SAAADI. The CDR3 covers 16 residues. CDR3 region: CASSHWGTGTIYEQYF. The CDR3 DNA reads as TGCGCCAGCAGCCATTGGGGGACAGGGACAATCTACGAGCAGTACTTC.

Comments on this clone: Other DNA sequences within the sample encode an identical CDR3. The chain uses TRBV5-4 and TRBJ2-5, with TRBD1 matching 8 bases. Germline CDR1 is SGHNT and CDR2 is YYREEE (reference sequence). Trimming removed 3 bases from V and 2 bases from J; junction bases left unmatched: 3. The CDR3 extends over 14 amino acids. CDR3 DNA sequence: TGTGCCAGCAGCTCGCGGACAGGGCAAGAGACCCAGTACTTC. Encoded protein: CASSSRTGQETQYF.

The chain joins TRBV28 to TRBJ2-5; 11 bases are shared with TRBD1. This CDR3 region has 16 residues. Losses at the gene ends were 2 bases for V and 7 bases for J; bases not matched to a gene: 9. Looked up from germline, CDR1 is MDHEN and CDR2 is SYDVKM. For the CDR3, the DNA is TGTGCCAGCAGTTTAGGACAGGGGGCTTTCGTGGTGACCCAGTACTTC. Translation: CASSLGQGAFVVTQYF.

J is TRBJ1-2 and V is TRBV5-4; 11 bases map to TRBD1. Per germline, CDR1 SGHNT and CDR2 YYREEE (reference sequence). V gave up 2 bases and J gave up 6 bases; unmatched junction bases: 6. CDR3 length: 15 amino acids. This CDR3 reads CASSLDRTGGNGYTF. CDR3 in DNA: TGTGCCAGCAGCTTAGATAGGACAGGGGGCAATGGCTACACCTTC.

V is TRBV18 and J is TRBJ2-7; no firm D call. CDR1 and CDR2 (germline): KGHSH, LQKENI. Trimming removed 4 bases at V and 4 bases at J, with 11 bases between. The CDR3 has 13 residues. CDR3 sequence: CASSRELAYEQYF. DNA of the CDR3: TGTGCCAGCTCACGCGAACTGGCATACGAGCAGTACTTC.

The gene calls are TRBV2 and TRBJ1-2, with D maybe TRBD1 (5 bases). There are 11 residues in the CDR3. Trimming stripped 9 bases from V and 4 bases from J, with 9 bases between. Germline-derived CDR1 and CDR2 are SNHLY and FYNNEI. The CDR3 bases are TGTGCCAGGGGGGGGAGCTATGGCTACACCTTC. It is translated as CARGGSYGYTF.

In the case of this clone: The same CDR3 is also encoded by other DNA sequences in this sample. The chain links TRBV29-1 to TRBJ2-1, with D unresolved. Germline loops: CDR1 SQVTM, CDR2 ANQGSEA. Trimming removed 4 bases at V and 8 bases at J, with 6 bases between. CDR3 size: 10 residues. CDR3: CSVVLYEQFF. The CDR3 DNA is TGCAGCGTTGTACTCTATGAGCAGTTCTTC.

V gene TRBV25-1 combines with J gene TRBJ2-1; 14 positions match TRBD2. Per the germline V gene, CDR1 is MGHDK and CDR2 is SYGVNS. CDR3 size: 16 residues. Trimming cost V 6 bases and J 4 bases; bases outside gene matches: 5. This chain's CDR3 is CASRGLAGEGYNEQFF. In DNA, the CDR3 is TGTGCCAGCAGGGGACTAGCGGGAGAAGGGTACAATGAGCAGTTCTTC.

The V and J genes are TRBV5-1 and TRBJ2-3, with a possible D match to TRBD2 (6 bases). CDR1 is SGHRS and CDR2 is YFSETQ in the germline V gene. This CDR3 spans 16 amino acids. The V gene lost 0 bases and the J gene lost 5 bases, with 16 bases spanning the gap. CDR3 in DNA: TGCGCCAGCAGCTTGGCTGGGGGGTTGATTGTAGATACGCAGTATTTT. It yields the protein CASSLAGGLIVDTQYF.

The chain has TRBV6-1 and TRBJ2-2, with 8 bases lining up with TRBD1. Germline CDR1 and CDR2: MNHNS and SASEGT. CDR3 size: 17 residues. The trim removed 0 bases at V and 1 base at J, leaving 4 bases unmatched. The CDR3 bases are TGTGCCAGCAGTGAAGCGCCAGGACAGGGGAACACCGGGGAGCTGTTTTTT. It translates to CASSEAPGQGNTGELFF.

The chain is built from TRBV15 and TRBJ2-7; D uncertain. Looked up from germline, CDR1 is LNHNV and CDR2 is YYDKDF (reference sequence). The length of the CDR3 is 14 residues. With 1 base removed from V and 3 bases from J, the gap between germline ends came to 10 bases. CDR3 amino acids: CATSRGDTFYEQYF. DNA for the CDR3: TGTGCCACCAGCAGAGGGGATACGTTCTACGAGCAGTACTTC.

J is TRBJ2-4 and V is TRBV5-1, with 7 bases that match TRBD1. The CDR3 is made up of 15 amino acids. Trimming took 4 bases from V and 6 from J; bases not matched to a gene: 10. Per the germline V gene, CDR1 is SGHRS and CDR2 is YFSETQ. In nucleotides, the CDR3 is TGCGCCAGCAGCACCTTATGGGGGACAGCAAACATTCAGTACTTC. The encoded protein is CASSTLWGTANIQYF. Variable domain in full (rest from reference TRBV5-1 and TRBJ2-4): KAGVTQTPRYLIKTRGQQVTLSCSPISGHRSVSWYQQTPGQGLQFLFEYFSETQRNKGNFPGRFSGRQFSNSRSEMNVSTLELGDSALYLCASSTLWGTANIQYFGAGTRLSVL.

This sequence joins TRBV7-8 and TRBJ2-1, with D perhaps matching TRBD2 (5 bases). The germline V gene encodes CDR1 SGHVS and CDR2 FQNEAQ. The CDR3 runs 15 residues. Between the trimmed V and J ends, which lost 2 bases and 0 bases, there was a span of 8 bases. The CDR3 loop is CASSLSGSSYNEQFF. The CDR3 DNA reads TGTGCCAGCAGCTTATCGGGGAGCTCCTACAATGAGCAGTTCTTC.